A selection of T cell receptor beta chains follows, all from one sample in a study of cytotoxic CD8 clonotypes in ibrutinib-treated CLL. The data were produced by immunoSEQ multiplex PCR, yet TCRdb's version contains in-frame clones alone and is incomplete. The table has over 30,000 clones, about 70% seen once. This material consisted of PBMCs, taken at disease progression, from a patient treated with ibrutinib. These receptors were obtained from a human donor with chronic lymphocytic leukemia. The CDR3 runs from the conserved cysteine through the conserved F or W. The D gene is left open where the match is weak.

J gene: TRBJ1-2; V gene: TRBV11-3; D gene: NA; CDR3 protein: CASSLEYFGGNYGYTF
J gene: TRBJ2-2; V gene: TRBV7-9; D gene: NA; CDR3 protein: CASSLLTVTGELFF
J gene: TRBJ1-4; V gene: TRBV2; D gene: NA; CDR3 protein: CASRAYQGFLGPNEKLFF
J gene: TRBJ2-2; V gene: TRBV2; D gene: TRBD1; CDR3 protein: CASSGDRGTGELFF
J gene: TRBJ2-3; V gene: TRBV5-1; D gene: NA; CDR3 protein: CASSPLAGYSTDTQYF
J gene: TRBJ2-2; V gene: TRBV11-3; D gene: NA; CDR3 protein: CASSLGEIGELFF
J gene: TRBJ2-1; V gene: TRBV5-4; D gene: TRBD2; CDR3 protein: CASSLDLSGTSYNEQFF
J gene: TRBJ2-3; V gene: TRBV11-2; D gene: TRBD2; CDR3 protein: CASSGRRLAGFTDTQYF
J gene: TRBJ2-1; V gene: TRBV7-8; D gene: NA; CDR3 protein: CASSWGNEQFF
J gene: TRBJ1-5; V gene: TRBV9; D gene: NA; CDR3 protein: CASGGGEGYQPQHF